This T cell receptor beta chain came from a study of cytomegalovirus exposure and HLA in healthy donors. Turning to the study itself: Falling in the Caucasian-associated ancestry cluster were roughly 80% of under 500 genotyped donors. Whole-study findings and limits: Some segments of the V type, notably TRBV6-2 and TRBV6-3, were excluded as indistinguishable. Cytomegalovirus-associated status was assigned to 150 to 200 TCR beta chains. Cytomegalovirus status, reportedly, was diagnosed with high specificity and sensitivity by the classifier.

Worth noting for this clone: What it binds is unknown.

Germline V gene sequence: CDR1 LGHNA, CDR2 YNFKEQ. This CDR3 has 14 residues. V lost 0 bases and J 7 bases, leaving 10 bases between the germline ends. 13 Jbeta primers and 60 Vbeta primers were used for the PCR. The repertoire was sequenced with immunoSEQ multiplex PCR; TCRdb's copy has only in-frame clones and lacks some. This table has fewer than 120,000 clones, approximately 83% appearing once. V usage is TRBV4-2 and J usage is TRBJ1-5, with D perhaps TRBD1 (5 bases). This sequence was found in a man aged 35 to 55 in good health and CMV-seronegative. Sequences were obtained from PBMCs. The CDR3 region is CASSQDRVGQPQHF. The CDR3 DNA is TGTGCCAGCAGCCAAGACAGGGTAGGACAGCCCCAGCATTTT.